This T cell receptor beta chain stems from a study of cytomegalovirus exposure and HLA in healthy donors. Study context: The 120 or so validation repertoires were produced on the same platform as the approximately 670 repertoires of the first cohort. This was reported in a later analysis. Study findings and constraints: Cytomegalovirus-associated status was assigned to fewer than 200 TCR beta chains. There were a few CMV-associated chains whose specificity for CMV antigens was confirmed in vitro. Cytomegalovirus status, reportedly, was diagnosed with high specificity and sensitivity by the classifier.

In regard to this clone: Its antigen is unknown.

With 2 bases removed from V and 6 bases from J, the gap between germline ends came to 19 bases. Germline CDR1 and CDR2: MNHEY and SMNVEV (reference sequence). The CDR3 is 16 residues long. Sequencing used immunoSEQ multiplex PCR; TCRdb keeps in-frame clones, though not all of them. The sample has about 360,000 clones, 80% to 90% seen once; the top ten hold 0.65% to 0.95%. This sequence joins TRBV27 and TRBJ1-2; D might be TRBD1 (5 bases). The TCR sequence derives from a woman aged 18-30 years in good health and CMV-seronegative. The sequenced material came from PBMCs. CDR3 amino acids: CASSLQPRRDTHGYTF. CDR3 coding DNA: TGTGCCAGCAGTTTACAACCCCGCAGGGATACCCATGGCTACACCTTC.